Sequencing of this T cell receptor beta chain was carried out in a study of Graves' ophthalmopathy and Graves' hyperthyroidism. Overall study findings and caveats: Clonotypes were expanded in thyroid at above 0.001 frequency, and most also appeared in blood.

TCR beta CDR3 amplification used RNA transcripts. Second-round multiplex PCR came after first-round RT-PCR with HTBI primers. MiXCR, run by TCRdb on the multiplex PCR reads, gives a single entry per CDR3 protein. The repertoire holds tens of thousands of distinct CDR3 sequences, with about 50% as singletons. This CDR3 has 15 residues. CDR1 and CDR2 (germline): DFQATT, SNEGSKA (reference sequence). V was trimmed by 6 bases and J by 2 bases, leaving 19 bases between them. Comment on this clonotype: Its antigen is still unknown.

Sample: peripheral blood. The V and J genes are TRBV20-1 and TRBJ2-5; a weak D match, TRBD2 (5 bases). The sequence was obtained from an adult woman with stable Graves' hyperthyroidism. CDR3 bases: TGCAGTGCCAGCAGTTTGGCGGGTCGTCAAGAGACCCAGTACTTC. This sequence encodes CSASSLAGRQETQYF.